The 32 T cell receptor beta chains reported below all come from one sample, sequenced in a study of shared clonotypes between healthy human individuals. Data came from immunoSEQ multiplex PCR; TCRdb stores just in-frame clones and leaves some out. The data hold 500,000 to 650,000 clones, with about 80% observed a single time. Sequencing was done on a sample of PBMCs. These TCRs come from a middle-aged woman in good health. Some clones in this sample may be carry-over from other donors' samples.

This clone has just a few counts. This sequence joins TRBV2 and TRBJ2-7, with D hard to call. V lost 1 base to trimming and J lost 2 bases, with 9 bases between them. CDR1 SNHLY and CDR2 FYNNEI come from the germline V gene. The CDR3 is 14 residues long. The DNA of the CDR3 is TGTGCCAGCAGTGAAGGGACGAAGACCTACGAGCAGTACTTC. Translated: CASSEGTKTYEQYF.

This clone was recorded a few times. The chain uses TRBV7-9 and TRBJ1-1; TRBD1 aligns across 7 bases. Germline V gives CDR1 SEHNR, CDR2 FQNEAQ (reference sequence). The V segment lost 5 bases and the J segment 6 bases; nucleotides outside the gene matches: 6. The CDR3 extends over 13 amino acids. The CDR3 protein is CASSDQGGSEAFF. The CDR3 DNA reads TGTGCCAGCAGCGACCAGGGGGGCTCTGAAGCTTTCTTT.

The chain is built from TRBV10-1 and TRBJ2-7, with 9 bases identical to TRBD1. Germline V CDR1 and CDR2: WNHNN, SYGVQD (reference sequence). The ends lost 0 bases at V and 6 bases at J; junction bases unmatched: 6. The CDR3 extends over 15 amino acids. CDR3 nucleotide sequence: TGCGCCAGCAGTGAGTCGCGGGGACAGGGTAGCGAGCAGTACTTC. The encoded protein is CASSESRGQGSEQYF.

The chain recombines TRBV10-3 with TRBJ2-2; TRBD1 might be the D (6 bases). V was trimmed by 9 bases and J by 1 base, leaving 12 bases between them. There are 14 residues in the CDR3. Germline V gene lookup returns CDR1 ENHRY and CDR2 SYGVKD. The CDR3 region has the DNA TGTGCCATGCGACCACAGGGGAACACCGGGGAGCTGTTTTTT. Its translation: CAMRPQGNTGELFF.

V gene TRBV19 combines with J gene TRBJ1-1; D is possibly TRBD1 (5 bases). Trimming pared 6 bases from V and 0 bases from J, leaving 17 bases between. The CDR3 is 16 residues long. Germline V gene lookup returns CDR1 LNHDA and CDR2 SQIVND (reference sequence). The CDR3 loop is CASRILGAALNTEAFF. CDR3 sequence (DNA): TGTGCCAGTAGGATCTTAGGGGCGGCCCTGAACACTGAAGCTTTCTTT.

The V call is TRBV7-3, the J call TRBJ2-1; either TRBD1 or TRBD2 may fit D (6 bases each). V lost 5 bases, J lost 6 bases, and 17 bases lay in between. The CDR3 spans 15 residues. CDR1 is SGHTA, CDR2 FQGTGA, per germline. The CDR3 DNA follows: TGTGCCAGCAGCGCACAGGGTGGGGACTCCAATGAGCAGTTCTTC. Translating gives CASSAQGGDSNEQFF. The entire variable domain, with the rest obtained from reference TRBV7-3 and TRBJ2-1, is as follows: GAGVSQTPSNKVTEKGKYVELRCDPISGHTALYWYRQSLGQGPEFLIYFQGTGAADDSGLPNDRFFAVRPEGSVSTLKIQRTERGDSAVYLCASSAQGGDSNEQFFGPGTRLTVL.

The CDR3 DNA is TGTGCCAGCAGCCAAGTAGAGCAGTTCTTC. Its translation is CASSQVEQFF. V usage is TRBV11-2 and J usage is TRBJ2-1, with D uncertain. V gave up 5 bases and J gave up 10 bases, with 6 bases separating them. The CDR3 runs to 10 residues. The germline gives CDR1 SGHAT, CDR2 FQNNGV.

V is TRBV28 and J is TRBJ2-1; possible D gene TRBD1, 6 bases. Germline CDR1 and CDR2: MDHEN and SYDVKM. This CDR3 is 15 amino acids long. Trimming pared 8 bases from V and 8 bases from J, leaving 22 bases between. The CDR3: CASSRGTGRGDEQFF. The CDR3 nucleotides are TGTGCCAGCTCCCGTGGTACAGGGCGAGGCGATGAGCAGTTCTTC.

CDR3 in amino acids: CASSSPPGGREQFF. In DNA, the CDR3 is TGTGCCAGCAGCTCCCCCCCGGGCGGTCGGGAGCAGTTCTTC. V and J are TRBV7-3 and TRBJ2-1; D not resolved. Trimming removed 4 bases at V and 10 bases at J, with 17 bases between. Germline lookup yields CDR1 SGHTA and CDR2 FQGTGA. There are 14 residues in the CDR3.

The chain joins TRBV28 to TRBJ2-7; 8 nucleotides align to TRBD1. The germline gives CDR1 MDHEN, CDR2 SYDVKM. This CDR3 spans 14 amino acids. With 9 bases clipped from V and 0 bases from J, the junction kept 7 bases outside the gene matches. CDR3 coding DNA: TGTGCCAGTAAGACAGGGGCCGACTCCTACGAGCAGTACTTC. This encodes CASKTGADSYEQYF.

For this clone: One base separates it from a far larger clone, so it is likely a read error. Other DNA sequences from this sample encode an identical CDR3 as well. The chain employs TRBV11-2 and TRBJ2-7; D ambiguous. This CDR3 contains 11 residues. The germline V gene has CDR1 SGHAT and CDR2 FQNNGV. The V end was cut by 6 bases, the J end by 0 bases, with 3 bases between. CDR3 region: CASSSSYEQYF. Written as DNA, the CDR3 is TGTGCCAGCAGTTCCTCCTACGAGCAGTACTTC.

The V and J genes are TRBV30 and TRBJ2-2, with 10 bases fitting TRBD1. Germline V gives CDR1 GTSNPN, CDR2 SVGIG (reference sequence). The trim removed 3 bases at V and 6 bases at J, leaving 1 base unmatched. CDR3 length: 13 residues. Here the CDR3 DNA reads TGTGCCTGGAGGGGGACAGGGGCCGGGGAGCTGTTTTTT. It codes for CAWRGTGAGELFF.

The CDR3 DNA sequence: TGTGCCAGCAGTTTATCCCTCGTCCTAGCGGACCTTAGGGGTGAGCAGTTCTTC. Residues: CASSLSLVLADLRGEQFF. The chain employs TRBV27 and TRBJ2-1; 7 bases agree with TRBD2. There are 18 residues in the CDR3. J lost 9 bases, V lost 0 bases, and 17 bases had no gene match. CDR1 is MNHEY, CDR2 SMNVEV, per germline (reference sequence).

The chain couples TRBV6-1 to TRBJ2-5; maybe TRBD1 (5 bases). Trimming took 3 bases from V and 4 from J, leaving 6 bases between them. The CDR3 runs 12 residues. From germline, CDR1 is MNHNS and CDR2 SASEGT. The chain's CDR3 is CASSDGAETQYF. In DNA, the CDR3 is TGTGCCAGCAGTGATGGGGCAGAGACCCAGTACTTC.

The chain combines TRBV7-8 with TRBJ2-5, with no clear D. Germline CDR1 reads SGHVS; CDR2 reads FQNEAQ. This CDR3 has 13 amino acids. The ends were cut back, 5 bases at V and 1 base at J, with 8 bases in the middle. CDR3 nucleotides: TGTGCCAGCAGCCCCGCAGGCCAAGAGACCCAGTACTTC. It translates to CASSPAGQETQYF.

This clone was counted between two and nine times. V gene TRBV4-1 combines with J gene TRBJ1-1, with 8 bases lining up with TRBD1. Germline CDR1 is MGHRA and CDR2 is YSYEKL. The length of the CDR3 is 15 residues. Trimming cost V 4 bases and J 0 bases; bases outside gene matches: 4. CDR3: CASSLRQGLNTEAFF. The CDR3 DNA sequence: TGCGCCAGCAGCCTTCGACAGGGGCTGAACACTGAAGCTTTCTTT.

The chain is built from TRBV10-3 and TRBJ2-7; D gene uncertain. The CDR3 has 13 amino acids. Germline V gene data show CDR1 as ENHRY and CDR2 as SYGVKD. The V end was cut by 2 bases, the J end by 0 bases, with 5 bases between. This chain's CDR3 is CAISEGFSYEQYF. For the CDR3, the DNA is TGTGCCATCAGTGAGGGGTTCTCCTACGAGCAGTACTTC.

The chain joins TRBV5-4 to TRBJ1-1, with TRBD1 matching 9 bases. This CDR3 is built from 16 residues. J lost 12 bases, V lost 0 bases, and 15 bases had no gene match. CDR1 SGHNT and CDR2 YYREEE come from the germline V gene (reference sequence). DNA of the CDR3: TGTGCCAGCAGCTTGGCGAGACAGGGGGATGTGGGGAAGACTTTCTTT. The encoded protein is CASSLARQGDVGKTFF.

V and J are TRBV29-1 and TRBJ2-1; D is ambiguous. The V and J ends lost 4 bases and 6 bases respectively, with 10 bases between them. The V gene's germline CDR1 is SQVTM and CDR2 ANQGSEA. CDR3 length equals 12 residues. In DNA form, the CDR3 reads TGCAGCGTTGTGAGAGGCCCCAATGAGCAGTTCTTC. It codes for CSVVRGPNEQFF.

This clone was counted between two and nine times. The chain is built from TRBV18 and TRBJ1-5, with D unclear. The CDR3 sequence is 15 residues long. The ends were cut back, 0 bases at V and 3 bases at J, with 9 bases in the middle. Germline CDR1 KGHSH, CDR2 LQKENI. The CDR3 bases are TGTGCCAGCTCACCACCCTCAGGCGACAATCAGCCCCAGCATTTT. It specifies CASSPPSGDNQPQHF.

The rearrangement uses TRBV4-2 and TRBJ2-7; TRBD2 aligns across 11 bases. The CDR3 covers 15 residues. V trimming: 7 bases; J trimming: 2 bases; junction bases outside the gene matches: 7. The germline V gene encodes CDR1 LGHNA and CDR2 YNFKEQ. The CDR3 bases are TGTGCCAGCACCCTGGGACTAGCGGTCCCCTACGAGCAGTACTTC. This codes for CASTLGLAVPYEQYF.

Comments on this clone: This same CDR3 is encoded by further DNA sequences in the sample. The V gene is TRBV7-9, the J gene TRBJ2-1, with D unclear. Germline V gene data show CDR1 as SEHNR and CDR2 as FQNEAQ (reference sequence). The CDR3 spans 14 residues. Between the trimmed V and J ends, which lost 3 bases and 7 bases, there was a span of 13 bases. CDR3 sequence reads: CASSFSQVTNEQFF. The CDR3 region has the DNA TGTGCCAGCAGCTTTAGCCAGGTGACGAATGAGCAGTTCTTC.

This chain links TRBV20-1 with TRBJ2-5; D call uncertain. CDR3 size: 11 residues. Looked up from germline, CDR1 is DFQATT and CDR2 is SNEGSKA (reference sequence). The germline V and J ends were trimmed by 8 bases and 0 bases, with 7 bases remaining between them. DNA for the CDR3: TGCAGTCCACCCGACCAAGAGACCCAGTACTTC. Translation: CSPPDQETQYF.

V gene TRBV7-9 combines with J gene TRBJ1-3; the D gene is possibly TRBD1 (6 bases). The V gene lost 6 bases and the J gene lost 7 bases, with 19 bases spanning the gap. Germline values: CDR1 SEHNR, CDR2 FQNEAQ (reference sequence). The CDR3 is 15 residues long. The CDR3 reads CASRRRQALENTIYF. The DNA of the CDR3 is TGTGCCAGCAGACGTAGACAGGCCCTTGAGAACACCATATATTTT. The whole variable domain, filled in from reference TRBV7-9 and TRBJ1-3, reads DTGVSQNPRHKITKRGQNVTFRCDPISEHNRLYWYRQTLGQGPEFLTYFQNEAQLEKSRLLSDRFSAERPKGSFSTLEIQRTEQGDSAMYLCASRRRQALENTIYFGEGSWLTVV.

In nucleotides, the CDR3 is TGCAGCGTTGAACCCTTAGCGGGGAGCTACGAGCAGTACTTC. This codes for CSVEPLAGSYEQYF. The chain carries TRBV29-1 and TRBJ2-7; 8 positions agree with TRBD2. The CDR3 contains 14 residues. Germline CDR1 and CDR2: SQVTM and ANQGSEA. Germline trimming cut 2 bases from V and 3 bases from J; bases unmatched to any gene: 6.

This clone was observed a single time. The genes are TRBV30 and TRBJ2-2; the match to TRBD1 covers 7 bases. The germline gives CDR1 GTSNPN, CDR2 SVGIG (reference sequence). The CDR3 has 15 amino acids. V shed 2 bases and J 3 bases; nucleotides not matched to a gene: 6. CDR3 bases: TGTGCCTGGAGTAAGACAGGGTTGGACACCGGGGAGCTGTTTTTT. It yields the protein CAWSKTGLDTGELFF.

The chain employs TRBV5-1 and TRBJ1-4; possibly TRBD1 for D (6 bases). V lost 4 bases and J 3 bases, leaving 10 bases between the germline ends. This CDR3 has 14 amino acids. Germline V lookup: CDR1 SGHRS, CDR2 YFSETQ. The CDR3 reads CASSRQVANEKLFF. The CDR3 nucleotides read TGCGCCAGCAGCCGACAGGTAGCTAATGAAAAACTGTTTTTT.

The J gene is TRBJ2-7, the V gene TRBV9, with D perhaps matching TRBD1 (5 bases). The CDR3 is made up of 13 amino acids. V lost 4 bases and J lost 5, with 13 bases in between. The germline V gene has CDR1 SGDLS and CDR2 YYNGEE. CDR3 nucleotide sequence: TGTGCCAGCAGCCCCTCAGGGTTGGACGAGCAGTACTTC. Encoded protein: CASSPSGLDEQYF.

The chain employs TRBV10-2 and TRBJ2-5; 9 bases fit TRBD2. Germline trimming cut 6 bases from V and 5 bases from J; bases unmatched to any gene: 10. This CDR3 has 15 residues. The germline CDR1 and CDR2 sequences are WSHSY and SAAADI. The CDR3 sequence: CASRVSGSRTETQYF. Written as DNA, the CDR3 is TGCGCCAGCAGAGTTAGCGGGAGTAGGACTGAGACCCAGTACTTC.

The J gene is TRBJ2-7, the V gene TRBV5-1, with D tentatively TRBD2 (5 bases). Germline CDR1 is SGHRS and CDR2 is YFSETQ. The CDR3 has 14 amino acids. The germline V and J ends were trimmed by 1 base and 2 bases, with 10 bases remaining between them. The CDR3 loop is CASSLRSGTYEQYF. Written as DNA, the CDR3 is TGCGCCAGCAGCTTGCGGAGCGGAACCTACGAGCAGTACTTC.

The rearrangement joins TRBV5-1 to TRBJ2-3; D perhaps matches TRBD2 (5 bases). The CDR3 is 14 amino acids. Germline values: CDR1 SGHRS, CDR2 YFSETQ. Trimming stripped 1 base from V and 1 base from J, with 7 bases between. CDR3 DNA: TGCGCCAGCAGCTTGAGTAGCGGCACAGATACGCAGTATTTT. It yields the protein CASSLSSGTDTQYF.

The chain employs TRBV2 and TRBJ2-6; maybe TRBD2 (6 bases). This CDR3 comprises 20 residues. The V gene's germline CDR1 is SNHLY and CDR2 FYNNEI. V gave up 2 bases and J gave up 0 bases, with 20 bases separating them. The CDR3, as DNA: TGTGCCAGCAGTGAAACCCCGATTGGGACGGACTACTCTGGGGCCAACGTCCTGACTTTC. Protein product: CASSETPIGTDYSGANVLTF.